This T cell receptor (beta chain) came from a study of blood T cell repertoires in COVID-19. On the study more broadly: Acute and convalescent COVID-19 samples came from the United States, Italy and Spain. PBMCs, B-cell-depleted T cells, or T cells were the source of the cDNA or gDNA that made up the material.

This CDR3 region has 13 residues. Germline CDR1 reads ENHRY; CDR2 reads SYGVKD. The germline V and J ends were trimmed by 10 bases and 10 bases, with 20 bases remaining between them. Original handling: Amplified reference gene primers provided the basis for estimating nucleated cell counts. Repertoires were generated with immunoSEQ multiplex PCR, while TCRdb's copy carries only in-frame clones and drops some. V, J and clone size were drawn from that table, and D and trimming were deduced from the DNA. The table has about 200,000 clones, around 78% seen once. Sequenced sample: peripheral blood. The chain is built from TRBV10-3 and TRBJ1-5; a weak D match, TRBD1 (5 bases). This TCR was sampled from a woman of 80 years or more with active or convalescent COVID-19. The CDR3 nucleotides are TGTGCCACCGGGAGGGACCTAGGGGAACCCCAGCATTTT. This gives the protein CATGRDLGEPQHF.